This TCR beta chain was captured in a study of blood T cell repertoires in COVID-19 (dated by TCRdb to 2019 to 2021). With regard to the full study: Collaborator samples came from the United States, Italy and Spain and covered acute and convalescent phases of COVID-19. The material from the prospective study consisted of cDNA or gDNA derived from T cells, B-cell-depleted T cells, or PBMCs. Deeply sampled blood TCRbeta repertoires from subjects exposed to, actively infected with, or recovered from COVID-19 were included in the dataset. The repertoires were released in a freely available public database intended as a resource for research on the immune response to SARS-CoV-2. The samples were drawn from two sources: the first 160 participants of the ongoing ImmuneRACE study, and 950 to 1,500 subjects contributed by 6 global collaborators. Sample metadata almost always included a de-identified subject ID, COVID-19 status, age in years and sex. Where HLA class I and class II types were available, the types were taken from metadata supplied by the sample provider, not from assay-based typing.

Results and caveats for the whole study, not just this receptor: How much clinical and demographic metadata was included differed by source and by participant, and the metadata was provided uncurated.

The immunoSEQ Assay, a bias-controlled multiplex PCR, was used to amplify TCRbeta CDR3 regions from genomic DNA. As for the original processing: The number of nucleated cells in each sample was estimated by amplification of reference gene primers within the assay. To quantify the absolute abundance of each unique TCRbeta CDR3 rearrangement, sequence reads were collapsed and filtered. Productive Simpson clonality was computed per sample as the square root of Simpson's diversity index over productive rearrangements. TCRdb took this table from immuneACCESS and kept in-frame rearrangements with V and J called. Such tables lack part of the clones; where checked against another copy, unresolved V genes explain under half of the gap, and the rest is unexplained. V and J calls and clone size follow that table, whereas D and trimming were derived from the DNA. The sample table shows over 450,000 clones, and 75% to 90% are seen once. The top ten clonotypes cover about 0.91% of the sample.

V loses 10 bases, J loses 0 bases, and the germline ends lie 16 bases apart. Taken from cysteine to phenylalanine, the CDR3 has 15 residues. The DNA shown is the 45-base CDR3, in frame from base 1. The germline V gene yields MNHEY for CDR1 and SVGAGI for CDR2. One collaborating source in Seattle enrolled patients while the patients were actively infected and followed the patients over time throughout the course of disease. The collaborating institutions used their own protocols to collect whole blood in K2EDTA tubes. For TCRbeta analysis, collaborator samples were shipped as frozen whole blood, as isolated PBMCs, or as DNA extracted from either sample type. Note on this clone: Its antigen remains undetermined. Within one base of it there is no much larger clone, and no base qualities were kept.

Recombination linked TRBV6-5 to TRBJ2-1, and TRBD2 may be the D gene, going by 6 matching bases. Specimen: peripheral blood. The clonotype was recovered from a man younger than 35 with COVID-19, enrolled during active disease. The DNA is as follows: TGTGCCACATCCCGATACGGGAGCTCCTACAATGAGCAGTTCTTC. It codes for CATSRYGSSYNEQFF.